The rows below give T cell receptor beta chains drawn from one sample of a study of technical replicates of blood from a handful of donors. Libraries were prepared by immunoSEQ multiplex PCR; TCRdb keeps only in-frame clonotypes and omits some of them. This repertoire shows about 81,000 clones, more than 80% found once; its top ten account for 3.5% to 4%. Specimen: PBMCs. These TCRs come from a human donor in good health. Some clones in this sample may be carry-over from other donors' samples. The CDR3 runs from the conserved cysteine through the conserved F or W. The order of the fields is V gene, J gene, clone size, D gene, CDR3 protein, CDR3 DNA. A D gene is named only where the DNA matches it firmly. Only some rows state a clone size, as once, few, many or a class for expanded clones.

>TRBV5-1|TRBJ2-1|NA|TRBD2
CASSFTLKTSGGALGQFF
TGCGCCAGCAGCTTCACCCTAAAGACTAGCGGGGGGGCCCTAGGGCAGTTCTTC
>TRBV27|TRBJ1-5|few|NA
CASTPVYGQPQHF
TGTGCCAGCACCCCAGTCTACGGGCAGCCCCAGCATTTT
>TRBV30|TRBJ1-5|NA|NA
CAWRSTGLNQPQHF
TGTGCCTGGAGATCTACAGGACTAAATCAGCCCCAGCATTTT
>TRBV7-8|TRBJ2-5|NA|TRBD2
CASSASGRDQYF
TGTGCCAGCTCAGCTAGCGGGCGGGACCAGTACTTC
>TRBV7-3|TRBJ2-3|NA|TRBD1
CASRGQGKDTQYF
TGTGCCAGCAGGGGACAGGGTAAAGATACGCAGTATTTT
>TRBV5-1|TRBJ2-2|NA|TRBD1
CASSLRSRDREYTGELFF
TGCGCCAGCAGCTTGAGAAGCCGGGACAGGGAGTACACCGGGGAGCTGTTTTTT
>TRBV5-1|TRBJ1-2|NA|NA
CASSLEVGAYGYTF
TGCGCCAGCAGCTTGGAGGTGGGGGCCTATGGCTACACCTTC
>TRBV18|TRBJ1-5|NA|TRBD1
CASSPGQVSNQPQHF
TGTGCCAGCTCACCGGGACAGGTTTCTAATCAGCCCCAGCATTTT
>TRBV19|TRBJ1-1|NA|NA
CATGQNTEAFF
TGTGCCACGGGACAGAACACTGAAGCTTTCTTT
>TRBV12-5|TRBJ2-1|NA|NA
CASGLVDSYNEQFF
TGTGCTAGTGGTTTGGTTGACAGCTACAATGAGCAGTTCTTC
>TRBV6-1|TRBJ2-7|once|NA
CASRTSGYYEQYF
TGTGCCAGCAGAACATCAGGGTACTACGAGCAGTACTTC
>TRBV7-2|TRBJ2-5|NA|NA
CASSLLGGVETQYF
TGTGCCAGCAGCTTATTAGGAGGGGTCGAGACCCAGTACTTC
>TRBV5-1|TRBJ1-1|once|TRBD1
CASREDRGLRGTEAFF
TGCGCCAGCAGGGAGGACAGGGGCCTACGGGGCACTGAAGCTTTCTTT
>TRBV5-6|TRBJ2-3|NA|NA
CASSGGTWGTQYF
TGTGCCAGCAGCGGGGGGACCTGGGGTACGCAGTATTTT
>TRBV7-9|TRBJ1-2|NA|NA
CASSLADRPGYTF
TGTGCCAGCAGCTTAGCAGACAGACCCGGCTACACCTTC
>TRBV6-1|TRBJ2-1|once|TRBD1
CASSVGQGNHEQFF
TGTGCCAGCAGTGTGGGACAGGGTAACCATGAGCAGTTCTTC
>TRBV20-1|TRBJ2-7|few|NA
CSARDREQYF
TGCAGTGCTAGAGATCGCGAGCAGTACTTC
>TRBV19|TRBJ2-3|NA|TRBD2
CASSTGLAGALGTQYF
TGTGCCAGTAGTACCGGACTAGCGGGAGCTTTGGGTACGCAGTATTTT
>TRBV9|TRBJ1-4|once|TRBD1
CASSVGGQGSEKLFF
TGTGCCAGCAGCGTAGGGGGACAGGGAAGTGAAAAACTGTTTTTT
>TRBV10-1|TRBJ2-5|NA|NA
CASSGSGLETQYF
TGCGCCAGCAGTGGGTCGGGGCTTGAGACCCAGTACTTC
>TRBV25-1|TRBJ1-2|NA|NA
CASSDITGNYGYTF
TGTGCCAGCAGTGATATCACAGGCAACTATGGCTACACCTTC
>TRBV30|TRBJ1-5|few|TRBD1
CAWSLPGQGFNQPQHF
TGTGCCTGGAGCCTTCCCGGACAGGGCTTTAATCAGCCCCAGCATTTT
>TRBV18|TRBJ2-3|NA|NA
CASSPPGGQVADTQYF
TGTGCCAGCTCACCTCCGGGGGGCCAAGTAGCAGATACGCAGTATTTT